Each of the 19 T cell receptor beta chains below was sequenced from the same sample in a study of T cells after yellow fever vaccination (dated by TCRdb to about 2019). The treatment or condition label here, explained by the study, means: live attenuated yellow fever vaccine strain. The library was prepared using 5' RACE. This sample was sequenced with an Illumina NovaSeq 6000. TCRdb applied fastp at Q25 and MiXCR to the public reads, then kept only in-frame beta chains. Entries that share a CDR3 protein sequence are merged under the most common genes and DNA. The sample records a few hundred thousand distinct CDR3 sequences, roughly 8.7% of which are singletons. Clones ranked in the top ten supply about 3.7% of the sample. This specimen consisted of CD4+ T cells sorted from PBMCs, obtained 5 days after the yellow fever booster vaccination. Receptor source: a man younger than 35 who received the YFV17D yellow fever vaccine.

This chain uses TRBV5-6 with TRBJ2-2; 12 positions match TRBD1. Losses at the gene ends were 3 bases for V and 0 bases for J; bases not matched to a gene: 9. This CDR3 contains 19 residues. Germline loops: CDR1 SGHDT, CDR2 YYEEEE. CDR3 nucleotide sequence: TGTGCCAGCAGCTCGAAGCCGGGACAGGGGGCGGCGAACACCGGGGAGCTGTTTTTT. Residues: CASSSKPGQGAANTGELFF.

This clonotype was found a few times. The J gene is TRBJ2-1, the V gene TRBV7-8; 7 nucleotides align to TRBD1. There are 19 residues in the CDR3. Germline V lookup: CDR1 SGHVS, CDR2 FQNEAQ. With V trimmed by 0 bases and J by 4 bases, 15 bases remained unmatched. DNA of the CDR3: TGTGCCAGCAGCTTAGCATCTCCACACCGGGACAGTAGATACAATGAGCAGTTCTTC. This codes for CASSLASPHRDSRYNEQFF.

V is TRBV5-1 and J is TRBJ2-1, with TRBD1 matching over 10 bases. This CDR3 is 15 amino acids long. Germline lookup yields CDR1 SGHRS and CDR2 YFSETQ. With 6 bases clipped from V and 10 bases from J, the junction kept 13 bases outside the gene matches. CDR3 loop: CASKQTPGQGYEQFF. The CDR3 DNA sequence: TGCGCCAGCAAGCAGACACCGGGACAGGGGTACGAGCAGTTCTTC.

This rearrangement joins TRBV7-2 to TRBJ1-1; D is perhaps TRBD1 (6 bases). CDR1 is SGHTA and CDR2 is FQGNSA in the germline V gene. CDR3 length equals 16 residues. The V and J ends lost 4 bases and 3 bases respectively, with 18 bases between them. In DNA form, the CDR3 reads TGTGCCAGCAGCTACCTAGGGGGGTTTTTAGACACTGAAGCTTTCTTT. This gives the protein CASSYLGGFLDTEAFF.

The V call is TRBV21-1, the J call TRBJ2-7; the table's D gene call, TRBD2, was not cross checked with the DNA. TRBV21-1 is a recognized pseudogene. The CDR3 loop spans 16 amino acids. The CDR3 region is CASSKTASGGTYEQYV. CDR3 bases: TGTGCCAGCAGCAAAACCGCTAGCGGGGGAACCTACGAGCAGTACGTC.

The V and J genes are TRBV7-7 and TRBJ2-3, with 10 bases lining up with TRBD2. Germline trimming cut 2 bases from V and 5 bases from J; bases unmatched to any gene: 7. The CDR3 runs 16 residues. Per the germline V gene, CDR1 is SSHAT and CDR2 is FNYEAQ (reference sequence). The CDR3 bases are TGTGCCAGCAGCTTATTGAGCGGGGGGGCAGTAGATACGCAGTATTTT. Encoded protein: CASSLLSGGAVDTQYF.

This clonotype was recorded at least ten times. The chain recombines TRBV6-2 or TRBV6-3 with TRBJ1-2; D ambiguous. Germline V gene data show CDR1 as MNHEY and CDR2 as SVGEGT. The CDR3 spans 15 residues. Trimming removed 4 bases from V and 4 bases from J, with 16 bases in between. In DNA form, the CDR3 reads TGTGCCAGCAGTTCCCACCGGGCTTCCCTCTATGGCTACACCTTC. Encoded protein: CASSSHRASLYGYTF.

This clonotype was found a few times. The chain joins TRBV20-1 to TRBJ2-3; D call uncertain. The germline V gene has CDR1 DFQATT and CDR2 SNEGSKA (reference sequence). The CDR3 runs to 14 residues. With 5 bases removed from V and 5 bases from J, the gap between germline ends came to 17 bases. This CDR3 is CSAQGGPNRDTQYF. CDR3 nucleotides: TGCAGTGCTCAAGGTGGGCCCAACAGAGATACGCAGTATTTT.

The chain joins TRBV27 to TRBJ2-7; D ambiguous. Trimming took off 7 bases at V and 6 bases at J, with 19 bases between the two ends. The germline V gene has CDR1 MNHEY and CDR2 SMNVEV (reference sequence). CDR3 length equals 14 residues. For the CDR3, the DNA is TGTGCCAGCACCTCCCGGTTGGGGATTGGCGAGCAGTACGTC. Amino acids: CASTSRLGIGEQYV.

The V gene is TRBV6-5, the J gene TRBJ2-3, with D possibly matching TRBD2 (6 bases). V was trimmed by 6 bases and J by 2 bases, leaving 15 bases between them. CDR3 length: 15 amino acids. Germline values: CDR1 MNHEY, CDR2 SVGAGI. The CDR3 here is CASRKSREVTDTQYF. CDR3 bases: TGTGCCAGCAGAAAATCCAGGGAGGTCACAGATACGCAGTATTTT.

The table lists this clonotype with a few counts. J is TRBJ2-2 and V is TRBV20-1, with TRBD2 identical over 10 bases. Trimming at V came to 2 bases and at J to 4 bases, leaving 1 base not matched to a gene. The germline CDR1 and CDR2 sequences are DFQATT and SNEGSKA (reference sequence). The CDR3 length is 14 residues. The chain's CDR3 is CSARLAGATGELFF. The DNA of the CDR3 is TGCAGTGCTAGACTAGCGGGGGCCACCGGGGAGCTGTTTTTT.

This rearrangement joins TRBV7-2 to TRBJ1-5; D not certain. The CDR3 totals 13 residues. The ends were cut back, 7 bases at V and 9 bases at J, with 16 bases in the middle. Germline V lookup: CDR1 SGHTA, CDR2 FQGNSA. The CDR3 here is CASTNLARGPQHF. The CDR3 coding sequence is TGTGCCAGCACCAACCTAGCTCGGGGGCCCCAGCATTTT. The whole variable domain, filled in from reference TRBV7-2 and TRBJ1-5, reads GAGVSQSPSNKVTEKGKDVELRCDPISGHTALYWYRQSLGQGLEFLIYFQGNSAPDKSGLPSDRFSAERTGGSVSTLTIQRTQQEDSAVYLCASTNLARGPQHFGDGTRLSIL.

The rearrangement joins TRBV10-2 to TRBJ2-5; 12 bases are shared with TRBD2. Trimming removed 8 bases from V and 5 bases from J; junction bases left unmatched: 6. Germline CDR1 WSHSY, CDR2 SAAADI. The CDR3 is 14 amino acids. The CDR3 region is CASGSGTSGETQYF. In nucleotides, the CDR3 is TGCGCCAGCGGATCCGGGACTAGCGGGGAGACCCAGTACTTC.

The chain is built from TRBV5-8 and TRBJ2-3, with D perhaps given as TRBD1 or TRBD2 (6 bases each). Germline CDR1 reads SGHTS; CDR2 reads YDEGEE. V shed 4 bases and J shed 4 bases, with 13 bases lying between them. CDR3 size: 14 residues. This CDR3 reads CASSQGGIPDTQYF. DNA of the CDR3: TGTGCCAGCAGCCAAGGGGGGATTCCAGATACGCAGTATTTT.

In its sample, this clonotype was seen many times. V usage is TRBV28 and J usage is TRBJ2-3; D gene uncertain. CDR3 size: 14 residues. V was cut by 8 bases and J by 2 bases, with 14 bases left in between. The germline gives CDR1 MDHEN, CDR2 SYDVKM. The CDR3 DNA sequence: TGTGCCAGCCAAAAAGGGTGGTTCACAGATACGCAGTATTTT. It is translated as CASQKGWFTDTQYF.

V usage is TRBV20-1 and J usage is TRBJ2-1; TRBD1 is a possible D gene (5 bases). V lost 1 base, J lost 5 bases, and 9 bases lay in between. CDR3 length equals 13 residues. Germline V gives CDR1 DFQATT, CDR2 SNEGSKA (reference sequence). The CDR3 nucleotides are TGCAGTGCTAGAGGTCGACAGAACAATGAGCAGTTCTTC. Amino acid sequence: CSARGRQNNEQFF.

The chain is built from TRBV4-1 and TRBJ1-4; a weak D match, TRBD1 (5 bases). CDR3 size: 16 residues. Germline V gene sequence: CDR1 MGHRA, CDR2 YSYEKL. V lost 1 base and J 0 bases, leaving 9 bases between the germline ends. CDR3 nucleotides: TGCGCCAGCAGCCAAGTTTCGGACACAACTAATGAAAAACTGTTTTTT. Its translation is CASSQVSDTTNEKLFF.

This clonotype was seen ten or more times. The genes are TRBV2 and TRBJ2-1; D gene unclear. The germline V gene encodes CDR1 SNHLY and CDR2 FYNNEI. CDR3 length: 15 residues. Deletions cut 4 bases from V and 0 bases from J, with 10 bases between. The CDR3 DNA follows: TGTGCCAGCAGTGCGGGCCCGAGCTCCTACAATGAGCAGTTCTTC. Protein sequence: CASSAGPSSYNEQFF.

This clonotype showed up many times. The J gene is TRBJ1-2, the V gene TRBV18; no firm D call. V was shortened by 2 bases and J by 5 bases, with 9 bases between the two germline ends. The CDR3 has 13 residues. Germline V gene sequence: CDR1 KGHSH, CDR2 LQKENI. The CDR3 region is CASSPDRVYGYTF. CDR3 DNA sequence: TGTGCCAGCTCACCAGATCGGGTTTATGGCTACACCTTC.